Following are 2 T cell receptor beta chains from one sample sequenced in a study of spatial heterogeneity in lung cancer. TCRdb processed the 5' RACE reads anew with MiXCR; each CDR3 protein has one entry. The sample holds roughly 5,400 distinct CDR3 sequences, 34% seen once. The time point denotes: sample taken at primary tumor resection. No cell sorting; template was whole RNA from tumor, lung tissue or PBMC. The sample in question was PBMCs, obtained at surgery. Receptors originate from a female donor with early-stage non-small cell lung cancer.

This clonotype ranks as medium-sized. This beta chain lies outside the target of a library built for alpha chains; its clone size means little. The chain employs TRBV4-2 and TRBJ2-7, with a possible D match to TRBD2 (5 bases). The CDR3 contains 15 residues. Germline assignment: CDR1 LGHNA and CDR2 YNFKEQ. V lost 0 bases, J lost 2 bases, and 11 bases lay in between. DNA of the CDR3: TGTGCCAGCAGCCAAGAAGAACTGGGAGCCTACGAGCAGTACTTC. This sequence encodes CASSQEELGAYEQYF.

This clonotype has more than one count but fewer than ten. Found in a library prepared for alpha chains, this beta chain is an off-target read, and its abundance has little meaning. The CDR3 DNA sequence: TGTGCCAGCAGCAGACAAACCATCATGAACACTGAAGCTTTCTTT. This translates into CASSRQTIMNTEAFF. The V gene is TRBV7-2, the J gene TRBJ1-1; D call uncertain. V shed 5 bases and J shed 0 bases, with 13 bases lying between them. The germline gives CDR1 SGHTA, CDR2 FQGNSA. The CDR3 runs 15 residues.